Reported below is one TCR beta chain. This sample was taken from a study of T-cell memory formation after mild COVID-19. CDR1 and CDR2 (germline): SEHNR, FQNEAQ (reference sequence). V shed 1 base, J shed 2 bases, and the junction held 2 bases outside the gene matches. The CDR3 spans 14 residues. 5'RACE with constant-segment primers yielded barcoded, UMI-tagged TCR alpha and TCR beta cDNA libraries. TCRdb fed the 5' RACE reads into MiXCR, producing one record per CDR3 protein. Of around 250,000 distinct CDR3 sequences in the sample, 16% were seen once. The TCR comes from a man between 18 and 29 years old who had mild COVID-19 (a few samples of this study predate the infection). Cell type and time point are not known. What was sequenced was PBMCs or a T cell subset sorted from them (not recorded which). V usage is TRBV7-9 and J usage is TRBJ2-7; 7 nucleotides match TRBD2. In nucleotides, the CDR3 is TGTGCCAGCAGCTTAGATGGACTAGCCTACGAGCAGTACTTC. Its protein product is CASSLDGLAYEQYF.